The 4 T cell receptor beta chains presented below share a single source sample, sequenced in a study of beta chain features in type 1 diabetes. Isolated RNA was reverse transcribed in full, so expressed TCRB transcripts were sequenced. Generated by immunoSEQ multiplex PCR, the TCRdb table keeps only in-frame clones and is missing some. The table lists under 900,000 clones, about 17% of them singletons. Input material: naive CD4+ T cells from blood. These receptors were obtained from a young woman in good health.

This sequence joins TRBV7-8 and TRBJ2-1; 7 bases are shared with TRBD2. After removal of 5 bases from V and 10 bases from J, the junction contained 8 bases not matched to a gene. Germline CDR1 SGHVS, CDR2 FQNEAQ. The CDR3 runs 13 residues. The DNA for the CDR3 is TGTGCCAGCAGCCCCAACTCTAGCGGCGAGCAGTTCTTC. The encoded protein is CASSPNSSGEQFF.

The chain joins TRBV7-9 to TRBJ1-4; D is unclear. The CDR3 sequence is 12 residues long. Trimming cost V 5 bases and J 7 bases, with 8 bases left between them. CDR1 SEHNR and CDR2 FQNEAQ come from the germline V gene (reference sequence). In DNA, the CDR3 is TGTGCCAGCAGCCCCAGGAGTGAAAAACTGTTTTTT. This encodes CASSPRSEKLFF.

This clone was counted a few times. This chain joins TRBV7-2 and TRBJ2-5; weak D call: TRBD2 (5 bases). The V gene's germline CDR1 is SGHTA and CDR2 FQGNSA. Trimming pared 1 base from V and 2 bases from J, leaving 14 bases between. The CDR3 length is 16 residues. As DNA, the CDR3 is TGTGCCAGCAGCTTAGGCAGACTAAGGGTTCAAGAGACCCAGTACTTC. This codes for CASSLGRLRVQETQYF.

The rearrangement uses TRBV5-1 and TRBJ2-7; TRBD2 matches 14 bases. The CDR3 totals 15 residues. Germline V lookup: CDR1 SGHRS, CDR2 YFSETQ. The ends lost 3 bases at V and 3 bases at J; junction bases unmatched: 2. CDR3 protein: CASSWGTSGSYEQYF. The CDR3 nucleotides are TGCGCCAGCAGCTGGGGGACTAGCGGGAGCTACGAGCAGTACTTC.